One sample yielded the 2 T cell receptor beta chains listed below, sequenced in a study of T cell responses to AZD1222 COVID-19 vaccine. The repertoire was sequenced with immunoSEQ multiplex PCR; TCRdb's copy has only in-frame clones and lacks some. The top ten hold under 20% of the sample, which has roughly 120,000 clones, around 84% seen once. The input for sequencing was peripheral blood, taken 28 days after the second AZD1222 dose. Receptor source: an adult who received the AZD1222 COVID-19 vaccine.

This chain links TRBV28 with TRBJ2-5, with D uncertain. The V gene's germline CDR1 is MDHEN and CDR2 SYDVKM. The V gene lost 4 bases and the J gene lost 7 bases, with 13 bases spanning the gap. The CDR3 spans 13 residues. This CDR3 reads CASSYIVPGTQYF. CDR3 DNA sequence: TGTGCCAGCAGTTACATCGTTCCGGGGACCCAGTACTTC. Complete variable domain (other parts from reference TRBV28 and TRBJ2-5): DVKVTQSSRYLVKRTGEKVFLECVQDMDHENMFWYRQDPGLGLRLIYFSYDVKMKEKGDIPEGYSVSREKKERFSLILESASTNQTSMYLCASSYIVPGTQYFGPGTRLLVL.

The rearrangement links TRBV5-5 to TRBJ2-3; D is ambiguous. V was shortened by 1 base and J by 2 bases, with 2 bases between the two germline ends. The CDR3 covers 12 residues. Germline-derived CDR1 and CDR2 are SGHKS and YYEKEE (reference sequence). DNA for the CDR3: TGTGCCAGCAGCTTGCACACAGATACGCAGTATTTT. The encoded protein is CASSLHTDTQYF.